Below are 20 T cell receptor beta chains sequenced from a single sample in a study of cytomegalovirus exposure and HLA in healthy donors. The PCR employed 60 Vbeta primers together with 13 Jbeta primers. Sequenced by immunoSEQ multiplex PCR; TCRdb stores in-frame clones only, minus some. This table holds some 220,000 clones, about 80% found once. What was sequenced was PBMCs. These receptors were collected from a woman aged 60-75 years in good health and CMV-seropositive.

Notes on this clone: One junction end disagrees with the germline gene, perhaps due to a read error. J is TRBJ1-5 and V is TRBV7-9; TRBD1 matches 9 bases. The germline V gene has CDR1 SEHNR and CDR2 FQNEAQ (reference sequence). The length of the CDR3 is 16 residues. CDR3: CSSTPAGQGSDQPQHF. The DNA of the CDR3 is TGTTCCAGCACCCCTGCTGGACAGGGGAGCGATCAGCCCCAGCATTTT.

This chain connects TRBV5-8 to TRBJ2-1, with D tentatively TRBD1 (6 bases). This CDR3 spans 14 amino acids. The ends were cut back, 0 bases at V and 10 bases at J, with 14 bases in the middle. Germline assignment: CDR1 SGHTS and CDR2 YDEGEE. CDR3 residues: CASSLDIGDREQFF. The CDR3 nucleotides are TGTGCCAGCAGCTTGGACATTGGCGACAGGGAGCAGTTCTTC.

The chain carries TRBV7-2 and TRBJ1-2, with D hard to call. CDR3 length equals 12 residues. Trimming cost V 5 bases and J 8 bases, with 12 bases left between them. Germline loops: CDR1 SGHTA, CDR2 FQGNSA. The CDR3 here is CASSPWAVGYTF. CDR3 coding DNA: TGTGCCAGCAGCCCTTGGGCAGTGGGCTACACCTTC.

This chain uses TRBV6-5 with TRBJ1-1; no clear D. Between the trimmed V and J ends, which lost 2 bases and 3 bases, there was a span of 7 bases. The CDR3 covers 13 residues. Germline CDR1 reads MNHEY; CDR2 reads SVGAGI. CDR3 sequence (DNA): TGTGCCAGCAGTTACGAGGGAGACACTGAAGCTTTCTTT. This codes for CASSYEGDTEAFF.

This chain joins TRBV6-6 and TRBJ1-2; TRBD1 matches at 8 bases. With V trimmed by 6 bases and J by 10 bases, 4 bases remained unmatched. The CDR3 has 11 amino acids. The germline V gene has CDR1 MNHNY and CDR2 SVGAGI (reference sequence). The CDR3 DNA reads as TGTGCCAGCAGGGACAGGGCCGACTACACCTTC. Translating gives CASRDRADYTF.

The chain couples TRBV6-1 to TRBJ2-3; 9 bases line up with TRBD2. The CDR3 has 15 amino acids. Germline CDR1 reads MNHNS; CDR2 reads SASEGT. Unmatched junction bases numbered 6, after V lost 8 bases and J lost 0 bases. The CDR3 is CASVEAGGSTDTQYF. CDR3 sequence (DNA): TGTGCCAGCGTGGAAGCGGGGGGTAGCACAGATACGCAGTATTTT.

The chain combines TRBV27 with TRBJ1-6, with D tentatively TRBD1 (5 bases). The germline gives CDR1 MNHEY, CDR2 SMNVEV (reference sequence). Trimming took off 5 bases at V and 9 bases at J, with 14 bases between the two ends. This CDR3 is 14 amino acids long. This CDR3 reads CASSPKPGISPLHF. In DNA, the CDR3 is TGTGCCAGCAGTCCCAAACCAGGGATTTCACCCCTCCACTTT.

The chain employs TRBV30 and TRBJ2-6; TRBD2 might be the D (5 bases). CDR1 is GTSNPN and CDR2 is SVGIG in the germline V gene (reference sequence). V was clipped by 2 bases and J by 2 bases, with 7 bases between them. The CDR3 is made up of 14 amino acids. This CDR3 reads CAWSRGPGANVLTF. The CDR3 coding sequence is TGTGCCTGGAGTCGGGGTCCTGGGGCCAACGTCCTGACTTTC.

V usage is TRBV6-5 and J usage is TRBJ2-3; D perhaps matches TRBD1 (6 bases). The germline V and J ends were trimmed by 3 bases and 2 bases, with 9 bases remaining between them. The CDR3 has 14 residues. In germline, CDR1 is MNHEY, CDR2 SVGAGI. The CDR3: CASSYHRATDTQYF. In DNA form, the CDR3 reads TGTGCCAGCAGTTATCACAGGGCCACAGATACGCAGTATTTT.

The chain is built from TRBV9 and TRBJ2-2; a possible D gene is TRBD2 (5 bases). This CDR3 is built from 15 residues. V dropped 8 bases and J dropped 2 bases, with 16 bases sitting between them. Germline V gene data show CDR1 as SGDLS and CDR2 as YYNGEE. The CDR3 nucleotides read TGTGCCAGTGCCGGACTCGCCATAAACACCGGGGAGCTGTTTTTT. Translated, it gives CASAGLAINTGELFF.

This clone has only one observation. This chain uses TRBV28 with TRBJ1-6; TRBD1 might be the D (5 bases). Deletions cut 0 bases from V and 6 bases from J, with 12 bases between. The CDR3 loop spans 16 amino acids. Germline-derived CDR1 and CDR2 are MDHEN and SYDVKM. The CDR3 sequence is CASSLWVGTTNSPLHF. The DNA of the CDR3 is TGTGCCAGCAGTTTATGGGTGGGGACTACTAATTCACCCCTCCACTTT.

The rearrangement links TRBV15 to TRBJ1-1; no firm D call. Germline V gene data show CDR1 as LNHNV and CDR2 as YYDKDF (reference sequence). The CDR3 has 15 residues. V was cut by 0 bases and J by 6 bases, with 14 bases left in between. In DNA, the CDR3 is TGTGCCACCAGCAGAGATCGGAGCGGCGGGGCTGAAGCTTTCTTT. Encoded protein: CATSRDRSGGAEAFF.

DNA of the CDR3: TGTGCCAGCAGCTTGGAGGGCGGGGGGACGTACCAAGAGACCCAGTACTTC. This sequence encodes CASSLEGGGTYQETQYF. The rearrangement uses TRBV5-6 and TRBJ2-5; 8 nucleotides match TRBD2. The V gene's germline CDR1 is SGHDT and CDR2 YYEEEE. Trimming took 0 bases from V and 0 from J; bases not matched to a gene: 7. This CDR3 is built from 17 residues.

V usage is TRBV5-8 and J usage is TRBJ1-2; D gene ambiguous. V was shortened by 5 bases and J by 7 bases, with 12 bases between the two germline ends. Germline CDR1 reads SGHTS; CDR2 reads YDEGEE. CDR3 length equals 12 residues. The CDR3 nucleotides are TGTGCCAGCAGTCAGGAGGGCCGTGGCTACACCTTC. The encoded protein is CASSQEGRGYTF. Combining the CDR3 with reference TRBV5-8 and TRBJ1-2 gives the whole variable domain EAGVTQSPTHLIKTRGQQATLRCSPISGHTSVYWYQQALGLGLQFLLWYDEGEERNRGNFPPRFSGRQFPNYSSELNVNALELEDSALYLCASSQEGRGYTFGSGTRLTVV.

J is TRBJ1-5 and V is TRBV6-6, with D unclear. CDR1 MNHNY and CDR2 SVGAGI come from the germline V gene (reference sequence). The CDR3 runs to 14 residues. V lost 6 bases to trimming and J lost 3 bases, with 12 bases between them. In nucleotides, the CDR3 is TGTGCCAGCAGCTCCGAACAGCTCAATCAGCCCCAGCATTTT. Its translation: CASSSEQLNQPQHF.

This chain joins TRBV6-5 and TRBJ1-2; D is possibly TRBD1 (6 bases). The CDR3 runs to 12 residues. CDR1 and CDR2 (germline): MNHEY, SVGAGI. Trimming took 5 bases from V and 5 from J, leaving 9 bases between them. Here the CDR3 DNA reads TGTGCCAGCAGTAAAAGGGGGTATGGCTACACCTTC. Translating gives CASSKRGYGYTF.

CDR3 coding DNA: TGCGCCAGCAGTCATCGGACAGGGGGCTGTGGGGCGGAGACCCAGTACTTC. It translates to CASSHRTGGCGAETQYF. V usage is TRBV23-1 and J usage is TRBJ2-5, with TRBD1 matching 11 bases. TRBV23-1 is annotated as an ORF whose role is uncertain. CDR3 length equals 17 residues. V shed 3 bases, J shed 5 bases, and the junction held 11 bases outside the gene matches.

CDR3 loop: CASSFAPGGVYEQYF. As DNA, the CDR3 is TGTGCCAGCAGCTTCGCCCCGGGCGGGGTCTACGAGCAGTACTTC. This sequence joins TRBV7-2 and TRBJ2-7, with D possibly being TRBD2 (6 bases). The V end lost 3 bases, the J end lost 3 bases, and 15 bases lay between the germline ends. Germline CDR1 reads SGHTA; CDR2 reads FQGNSA. This CDR3 is 15 amino acids long.

This clone has a single count. J is TRBJ2-7 and V is TRBV6-5, with TRBD2 matching over 7 bases. Germline-derived CDR1 and CDR2 are MNHEY and SVGAGI. The CDR3 length is 13 residues. The V gene end was trimmed by 7 bases and the J gene end by 6 bases; junction bases not matched to a gene: 9. The DNA for the CDR3 is TGTGCCAGCACCCGCGCAGGGAGGGGCGAGCAGTACTTC. Encoded protein: CASTRAGRGEQYF.

The rearrangement joins TRBV20-1 to TRBJ2-7; D not certain. Germline CDR1 and CDR2: DFQATT and SNEGSKA (reference sequence). Between the trimmed V and J ends, which lost 3 bases and 3 bases, there was a span of 6 bases. The CDR3 consists of 11 residues. The CDR3 coding sequence is TGCAGTGCTAGTAATAACTACGAGCAGTACTTC. Translation gives CSASNNYEQYF.